The next 9 T cell receptor beta chains were all read from a single sample in a study of radiation and T cells in renal cell carcinoma. The assay was immunoSEQ multiplex PCR, and TCRdb's table has in-frame clones only and misses some. Of about 65,000 clones listed, around 77% are singletons. Indicated time point: blood 2 weeks post-SBRT. The treatment here: 15 Gy SBRT to primary tumor, nephrectomy 4 weeks later. This sample comprised blood, obtained from a patient whose treatment included radiotherapy and nephrectomy. The receptors come from a man in his 60s with renal cell carcinoma.

The chain combines TRBV7-8 with TRBJ2-3; tentatively, D is TRBD1 or TRBD2 (6 bases each). Trimming removed 3 bases from V and 6 bases from J, with 13 bases in between. This CDR3 has 14 residues. Per the germline V gene, CDR1 is SGHVS and CDR2 is FQNEAQ. The CDR3 region is CASSFWGARDTQYF. CDR3 in DNA: TGTGCCAGCAGCTTCTGGGGGGCAAGGGATACGCAGTATTTT.

The J gene is TRBJ1-4, the V gene TRBV4-1, with no clear D. There are 15 residues in the CDR3. Per germline, CDR1 MGHRA and CDR2 YSYEKL. The germline V and J ends were trimmed by 4 bases and 5 bases, with 14 bases remaining between them. This CDR3 reads CASSPEQSVNEKLFF. DNA for the CDR3: TGCGCCAGCAGCCCTGAACAGAGTGTAAATGAAAAACTGTTTTTT.

The V call is TRBV5-6, the J call TRBJ2-5; TRBD1 matches 7 bases. The germline V gene has CDR1 SGHDT and CDR2 YYEEEE. The CDR3 is 14 residues long. Trimming at V came to 4 bases and at J to 0 bases, leaving 3 bases not matched to a gene. As DNA, the CDR3 is TGTGCCAGCAGCCAGGGACAGAACCAAGAGACCCAGTACTTC. As protein: CASSQGQNQETQYF.

This chain connects TRBV11-3 to TRBJ2-1, with 14 positions matching TRBD2. V was pared by 3 bases and J by 6 bases, with 10 bases of the junction left unmatched. The CDR3 extends over 18 amino acids. Germline-derived CDR1 and CDR2 are SGHNT and YENEEA. The CDR3 region has the DNA TGTGCCAGCAGCTTCTGGGGACTAGCGGGAGAATCGGGCAATGAGCAGTTCTTC. This translates into CASSFWGLAGESGNEQFF.

The CDR3 coding sequence is TGTGCCAGCAGCCTACCTTCTGGGGCAATGATCGGCTCCGGGGAGCTGTTTTTT. This sequence encodes CASSLPSGAMIGSGELFF. The chain carries TRBV7-2 and TRBJ2-2; possibly TRBD1 for D (5 bases). Germline values: CDR1 SGHTA, CDR2 FQGNSA. The germline V and J ends were trimmed by 5 bases and 6 bases, with 25 bases remaining between them. CDR3 length: 18 residues.

The J gene is TRBJ1-5, the V gene TRBV10-2, with D maybe TRBD1 (5 bases). V was trimmed by 4 bases and J by 4 bases, leaving 11 bases between them. This CDR3 is built from 14 residues. Germline V gene lookup returns CDR1 WSHSY and CDR2 SAAADI. Here the CDR3 DNA reads TGCGCCAGCAGTGTGCAGGGCGGGAATCAGCCCCAGCATTTT. It yields the protein CASSVQGGNQPQHF.

The chain employs TRBV2 and TRBJ2-3; D is possibly TRBD1 (5 bases). CDR1 is SNHLY and CDR2 is FYNNEI in the germline V gene. This CDR3 is built from 15 residues. The ends were cut back, 4 bases at V and 2 bases at J, with 13 bases in the middle. The CDR3 spells CASSGADSLTDTQYF. CDR3 sequence (DNA): TGTGCCAGCAGTGGGGCCGACAGTCTCACAGATACGCAGTATTTT. The variable domain in full, completed from reference TRBV2 and TRBJ2-3, reads EPEVTQTPSHQVTQMGQEVILRCVPISNHLYFYWYRQILGQKVEFLVSFYNNEISEKSEIFDDQFSVERPDGSNFTLKIRSTKLEDSAMYFCASSGADSLTDTQYFGPGTRLTVL.

The chain joins TRBV7-9 to TRBJ1-5, with D hard to call. This CDR3 is 16 amino acids long. V was shortened by 1 base and J by 9 bases, with 19 bases between the two germline ends. The germline V gene has CDR1 SEHNR and CDR2 FQNEAQ (reference sequence). Here the CDR3 reads CASSLVGGGPSGPQHF. CDR3 sequence (DNA): TGTGCCAGCAGCTTAGTCGGTGGTGGGCCCTCGGGGCCCCAGCATTTT.

The chain joins TRBV30 to TRBJ2-2; 11 bases are a match to TRBD1. Per germline, CDR1 GTSNPN and CDR2 SVGIG (reference sequence). The CDR3 spans 15 residues. The V segment lost 2 bases and the J segment 7 bases; nucleotides outside the gene matches: 6. CDR3 nucleotides: TGTGCCTGGAGTCTCGGACAGGGGGCTGGCGGGGAGCTGTTTTTT. As protein: CAWSLGQGAGGELFF.